These T cell receptor beta chains were read from a single sample in a study of T cell responses to AZD1222 COVID-19 vaccine. TCRdb's table, derived via immunoSEQ multiplex PCR, lists solely in-frame clones and lacks some. The sample lists approximately 120,000 clones; around 87% were seen once. This specimen was peripheral blood, taken 28 days after the second AZD1222 dose. The receptors were gathered from an adult who received the AZD1222 COVID-19 vaccine. Both conserved end residues are part of each CDR3. Each record gives: CDR3 protein, CDR3 DNA, D gene, V gene, J gene, clone size. A D gene is named only where the DNA matches it firmly. Size is omitted from some rows. Given values are once, few, many or a class for expanded clones.

CDR3 protein: CASRTQGPSGNTIYF
CDR3 DNA: TGTGCCAGCAGGACTCAGGGGCCCTCTGGAAACACCATATATTTT
D gene: -
V gene: TRBV28
J gene: TRBJ1-3
clone size: -

CDR3 protein: CASSLISRDTQYF
CDR3 DNA: TGTGCCAGCAGTTTAATTTCCAGGGATACGCAGTATTTT
D gene: -
V gene: TRBV27
J gene: TRBJ2-3
clone size: -

CDR3 protein: CASRRDRETEAFF
CDR3 DNA: TGTGCCAGCAGGAGAGACAGAGAGACGGAAGCTTTCTTT
D gene: -
V gene: TRBV2
J gene: TRBJ1-1
clone size: once

CDR3 protein: CASSPRLAGSYNEQFF
CDR3 DNA: TGTGCCAGCAGCCCTCGACTAGCGGGCTCCTACAATGAGCAGTTCTTC
D gene: TRBD2
V gene: TRBV9
J gene: TRBJ2-1
clone size: -

CDR3 protein: CASTDRGSFSTDTQYF
CDR3 DNA: TGTGCCAGCACCGACAGGGGAAGCTTTAGCACAGATACGCAGTATTTT
D gene: TRBD1
V gene: TRBV11-1
J gene: TRBJ2-3
clone size: few

CDR3 protein: CASDRPTGSSYEQYF
CDR3 DNA: TGTGCCAGCGACCGCCCGACAGGGTCGTCCTACGAGCAGTACTTC
D gene: TRBD1
V gene: TRBV3-1/TRBV3-2
J gene: TRBJ2-7
clone size: -

CDR3 protein: CASSQDQGRATSTDTQYF
CDR3 DNA: TGCGCCAGCAGCCAAGATCAAGGCAGGGCTACTAGCACAGATACGCAGTATTTT
D gene: -
V gene: TRBV4-1
J gene: TRBJ2-3
clone size: -

CDR3 protein: CASSVGEETQYF
CDR3 DNA: TGTGCCAGCAGCGTAGGTGAGGAGACCCAGTACTTC
D gene: -
V gene: TRBV9
J gene: TRBJ2-5
clone size: once

CDR3 protein: CASSYLQGLATYEQYF
CDR3 DNA: TGTGCCAGCAGTTATCTTCAGGGACTAGCGACTTACGAGCAGTACTTC
D gene: TRBD2
V gene: TRBV27
J gene: TRBJ2-7
clone size: once

CDR3 protein: CASSRSGTSGYNEQFF
CDR3 DNA: TGTGCCAGCAGCCGATCCGGGACTAGCGGTTACAATGAGCAGTTCTTC
D gene: TRBD2
V gene: TRBV4-2
J gene: TRBJ2-1
clone size: -

CDR3 protein: CASSVGGTVMNTEAFF
CDR3 DNA: TGTGCCAGCAGTGTGGGCGGGACGGTTATGAACACTGAAGCTTTCTTT
D gene: -
V gene: TRBV25-1
J gene: TRBJ1-1
clone size: -

CDR3 protein: CASSPLKLVSQKNQPQHF
CDR3 DNA: TGTGCCAGCTCACCCCTTAAACTTGTGAGCCAGAAAAATCAGCCCCAGCATTTT
D gene: -
V gene: TRBV18
J gene: TRBJ1-5
clone size: -

CDR3 protein: CASSIRTLNTEAFF
CDR3 DNA: TGTGCCAGTAGTATCCGTACTCTGAACACTGAAGCTTTCTTT
D gene: -
V gene: TRBV19
J gene: TRBJ1-1
clone size: -

CDR3 protein: CASSQGLFQDPTYGYTF
CDR3 DNA: TGTGCCAGCAGCCAAGGTTTGTTCCAGGACCCGACGTATGGCTACACCTTC
D gene: -
V gene: TRBV4-2
J gene: TRBJ1-2
clone size: -

CDR3 protein: CASGGLGAEKLFF
CDR3 DNA: TGTGCCAGCGGTGGCTTGGGAGCTGAAAAACTGTTTTTT
D gene: -
V gene: TRBV7-2
J gene: TRBJ1-4
clone size: -

CDR3 protein: CASSRGDRGHEQYF
CDR3 DNA: TGTGCCAGCAGCAGAGGGGACAGGGGCCACGAGCAGTACTTC
D gene: TRBD1
V gene: TRBV5-6
J gene: TRBJ2-7
clone size: -

CDR3 protein: CASSYSRSGTEAFF
CDR3 DNA: TGTGCCAGCAGTTACTCGCGATCGGGAACTGAAGCTTTCTTT
D gene: -
V gene: TRBV6-5
J gene: TRBJ1-1
clone size: -

CDR3 protein: CASSYGSRVGYTF
CDR3 DNA: TGTGCCAGCAGTTACGGCTCGAGGGTTGGCTACACCTTC
D gene: -
V gene: TRBV6-5
J gene: TRBJ1-2
clone size: -

CDR3 protein: CASSQGAQGYTF
CDR3 DNA: TGCGCCAGCAGCCAAGGGGCCCAGGGCTACACCTTC
D gene: -
V gene: TRBV5-1
J gene: TRBJ1-2
clone size: -

CDR3 protein: CASSPPNLHEQYF
CDR3 DNA: TGTGCCAGCAGCCCCCCGAACCTCCACGAGCAGTACTTC
D gene: -
V gene: TRBV9
J gene: TRBJ2-7
clone size: -

CDR3 protein: CASSEGRGKINQPQHF
CDR3 DNA: TGTGCCAGCAGTGAAGGGAGGGGGAAGATCAATCAGCCCCAGCATTTT
D gene: -
V gene: TRBV6-1
J gene: TRBJ1-5
clone size: once

CDR3 protein: CASSLNEAQPQHF
CDR3 DNA: TGTGCCAGCAGCTTAAACGAAGCGCAGCCCCAGCATTTT
D gene: -
V gene: TRBV7-9
J gene: TRBJ1-5
clone size: -

CDR3 protein: CASRPGGTNEKLFF
CDR3 DNA: TGTGCCAGCAGACCAGGGGGGACTAATGAAAAACTGTTTTTT
D gene: TRBD1
V gene: TRBV28
J gene: TRBJ1-4
clone size: -

CDR3 protein: CASSQMVQNGYTF
CDR3 DNA: TGTGCCAGCAGCCAAATGGTCCAGAATGGCTACACCTTC
D gene: -
V gene: TRBV14
J gene: TRBJ1-2
clone size: -

CDR3 protein: CASSPLVTNGYTF
CDR3 DNA: TGTGCCAGCAGCCCCTTGGTAACGAATGGCTACACCTTC
D gene: -
V gene: TRBV7-9
J gene: TRBJ1-2
clone size: -

CDR3 protein: CASSLTGNNYGYTF
CDR3 DNA: TGTGCCAGCAGCTTAACAGGGAACAACTATGGCTACACCTTC
D gene: -
V gene: TRBV7-3
J gene: TRBJ1-2
clone size: few

CDR3 protein: CASSFPGGLGTQYF
CDR3 DNA: TGCGCCAGCAGCTTTCCCGGAGGTCTTGGGACCCAGTACTTC
D gene: -
V gene: TRBV5-1
J gene: TRBJ2-5
clone size: -

CDR3 protein: CSVGTGGEKLFF
CDR3 DNA: TGCAGCGTTGGGACAGGGGGTGAAAAACTGTTTTTT
D gene: TRBD1
V gene: TRBV29-1
J gene: TRBJ1-4
clone size: -

CDR3 protein: CAISTGVGNYGYTF
CDR3 DNA: TGTGCCATCAGTACAGGGGTGGGTAACTATGGCTACACCTTC
D gene: TRBD1
V gene: TRBV10-3
J gene: TRBJ1-2
clone size: -

CDR3 protein: CASSRKLQGGNTEAFF
CDR3 DNA: TGTGCCAGCAGTCGTAAACTACAGGGGGGGAACACTGAAGCTTTCTTT
D gene: TRBD1
V gene: TRBV13
J gene: TRBJ1-1
clone size: -

CDR3 protein: CASSYRGRGNTEAFF
CDR3 DNA: TGTGCCAGCAGTTACAGGGGGCGCGGGAACACTGAAGCTTTCTTT
D gene: TRBD1
V gene: TRBV7-3
J gene: TRBJ1-1
clone size: -

CDR3 protein: CASSLGLGAGSSRETQYF
CDR3 DNA: TGTGCCAGCAGCCTAGGCCTAGGAGCGGGAAGTAGTAGAGAGACCCAGTACTTC
D gene: TRBD2
V gene: TRBV11-2
J gene: TRBJ2-5
clone size: -

CDR3 protein: CATSSHRSGLDEQYF
CDR3 DNA: TGTGCCACCAGCAGCCACAGGTCGGGTTTGGACGAGCAGTACTTC
D gene: -
V gene: TRBV15
J gene: TRBJ2-7
clone size: many

CDR3 protein: CASSQERTSYNEQFF
CDR3 DNA: TGCGCCAGCAGCCAAGAACGGACTAGCTACAATGAGCAGTTCTTC
D gene: TRBD2
V gene: TRBV4-3
J gene: TRBJ2-1
clone size: -

CDR3 protein: CATSIDRGQPQHF
CDR3 DNA: TGTGCCACCAGCATCGACAGGGGCCAGCCCCAGCATTTT
D gene: TRBD1
V gene: TRBV15
J gene: TRBJ1-5
clone size: -

CDR3 protein: CASSLLLRDRVSTDTQYF
CDR3 DNA: TGTGCCAGCAGCTTGCTTCTTCGGGACAGGGTGAGCACAGATACGCAGTATTTT
D gene: TRBD1
V gene: TRBV5-5
J gene: TRBJ2-3
clone size: few

CDR3 protein: CASSNQRNYGYTF
CDR3 DNA: TGTGCCAGCAGCAACCAGCGTAACTATGGCTACACCTTC
D gene: -
V gene: TRBV6-5
J gene: TRBJ1-2
clone size: -

CDR3 protein: CASSFEGLAYEQFF
CDR3 DNA: TGTGCCAGCAGCTTCGAGGGACTAGCGTATGAGCAGTTCTTC
D gene: TRBD2
V gene: TRBV7-9
J gene: TRBJ2-1
clone size: -

CDR3 protein: CASSQDQIMANYGYTF
CDR3 DNA: TGTGCCAGCAGCCAAGATCAGATTATGGCTAACTATGGCTACACCTTC
D gene: -
V gene: TRBV4-2
J gene: TRBJ1-2
clone size: -

CDR3 protein: CSASGTSEFYEQYF
CDR3 DNA: TGCAGTGCAAGTGGGACTAGCGAGTTCTACGAGCAGTACTTC
D gene: TRBD2
V gene: TRBV20-1
J gene: TRBJ2-7
clone size: -

CDR3 protein: CASGLVRSSTGDIVGTEAFF
CDR3 DNA: TGTGCTAGTGGTTTGGTTCGTAGCTCGACAGGGGATATCGTAGGCACTGAAGCTTTCTTT
D gene: TRBD1
V gene: TRBV12-5
J gene: TRBJ1-1
clone size: -

CDR3 protein: CASSVGRVNTEAFF
CDR3 DNA: TGTGCCAGCAGCGTAGGCAGGGTGAACACTGAAGCTTTCTTT
D gene: -
V gene: TRBV9
J gene: TRBJ1-1
clone size: -

CDR3 protein: CASSLGLAGGVYF
CDR3 DNA: TGTGCCAGCAGCTTGGGACTAGCGGGAGGAGTGTACTTC
D gene: TRBD2
V gene: TRBV7-8
J gene: TRBJ2-5
clone size: -

CDR3 protein: CASSNRGGSTEAFF
CDR3 DNA: TGTGCCAGCAGCAATCGAGGGGGATCCACTGAAGCTTTCTTT
D gene: -
V gene: TRBV28
J gene: TRBJ1-1
clone size: -

CDR3 protein: CASSARGSGANVLTF
CDR3 DNA: TGTGCCAGCAGCGCGAGGGGCTCTGGGGCCAACGTCCTGACTTTC
D gene: -
V gene: TRBV9
J gene: TRBJ2-6
clone size: -

CDR3 protein: CASSLLGTYYGYTF
CDR3 DNA: TGTGCCAGCAGCTTATTAGGGACATACTATGGCTACACCTTC
D gene: -
V gene: TRBV7-6
J gene: TRBJ1-2
clone size: once

CDR3 protein: CASSPGQGKTYEQYF
CDR3 DNA: TGTGCTAGCAGCCCAGGACAGGGGAAGACCTACGAGCAGTACTTC
D gene: TRBD1
V gene: TRBV11-3
J gene: TRBJ2-7
clone size: -

CDR3 protein: CSVEDLASGGIKTQYF
CDR3 DNA: TGCAGCGTTGAAGATCTCGCGTCGGGAGGGATTAAGACCCAGTACTTC
D gene: TRBD2
V gene: TRBV29-1
J gene: TRBJ2-5
clone size: -

CDR3 protein: CASSLPGGRAFF
CDR3 DNA: TGTGCCAGCAGTTTACCAGGGGGCAGAGCTTTCTTT
D gene: TRBD1
V gene: TRBV28
J gene: TRBJ1-1
clone size: -

CDR3 protein: CASSLRQDVGYTF
CDR3 DNA: TGTGCCAGCAGTTTGAGACAGGACGTAGGCTACACCTTC
D gene: -
V gene: TRBV6-6
J gene: TRBJ1-2
clone size: -

CDR3 protein: CASSVEGVTGLVTEAFF
CDR3 DNA: TGTGCCAGCAGCGTAGAAGGGGTGACAGGGCTAGTCACTGAAGCTTTCTTT
D gene: TRBD1
V gene: TRBV9
J gene: TRBJ1-1
clone size: -